The rows below give T cell receptor beta chains drawn from one sample of a study of beta chain features in type 1 diabetes. Assay: immunoSEQ multiplex PCR; the TCRdb copy retains only in-frame clones and omits some. The table includes about 370,000 clones, 8.5% to 10% detected once. Specimen: central memory CD4+ T cells from blood. Receptors originate from a man under 40 with type 1 diabetes. CDR3s include the opening cysteine and the closing phenylalanine or tryptophan. A D gene is named only where the DNA matches it firmly. Clone sizes are given selectively: once, few, many, or a class where the clone is expanded.

d_call	cdr3_length	v_call	j_call	clone_size	cdr3_aa	cdr3_nt
NA	16	TRBV15	TRBJ2-1	NA	CATSRDGRTAPNEQFF	TGTGCCACCAGCAGAGATGGCCGGACAGCTCCCAATGAGCAGTTCTTC
NA	15	TRBV13	TRBJ2-4	many	CASSLDRGRGNIQYF	TGTGCCAGCAGCTTAGATAGGGGACGGGGAAACATTCAGTACTTC
NA	12	TRBV7-2	TRBJ1-1	NA	CASSSRVTEAFF	TGTGCCAGCAGCTCCAGGGTCACTGAAGCTTTCTTT
NA	16	TRBV4-1	TRBJ1-1	NA	CASSQDKIRLNTEAFF	TGCGCCAGCAGCCAAGATAAAATACGCTTGAACACTGAAGCTTTCTTT
NA	13	TRBV28	TRBJ2-7	NA	CASSGGPSLEQYF	TGTGCCAGCAGTGGGGGACCCTCTCTAGAGCAGTACTTC
NA	14	TRBV2	TRBJ2-2	few	CASTSGPLAGELFF	TGTGCCAGCACCTCGGGACCCTTGGCCGGGGAGCTGTTTTTT
TRBD1	14	TRBV7-9	TRBJ2-7	NA	CASSWRTGSDEQYF	TGTGCCAGCAGCTGGAGGACAGGGAGCGACGAGCAGTACTTC
TRBD1	15	TRBV5-1	TRBJ1-4	NA	CASSLGQGPFEKLFF	TGCGCCAGCAGCTTGGGACAGGGCCCCTTTGAAAAACTGTTTTTT
NA	15	TRBV28	TRBJ2-2	few	CASSSSDPNTGELFF	TGTGCCAGCAGTTCAAGTGACCCGAACACCGGGGAGCTGTTTTTT
NA	13	TRBV7-2	TRBJ1-2	few	CASSLVRDSGYTF	TGTGCCAGCAGCTTAGTCAGGGATAGCGGCTACACCTTC
TRBD1	17	TRBV28	TRBJ2-7	NA	CASSLIATGELSYEQYF	TGTGCCAGCAGTTTAATCGCGACAGGGGAATTATCCTACGAGCAGTACTTC
TRBD1	14	TRBV7-9	TRBJ2-3	NA	CASSSQGAADTQYF	TGTGCCAGCAGCTCCCAGGGGGCCGCAGATACGCAGTATTTT
NA	12	TRBV29-1	TRBJ2-5	many	CSASYAQETQYF	TGCAGCGCCTCATACGCTCAAGAGACCCAGTACTTC
TRBD1	13	TRBV27	TRBJ1-4	many	CASTRTGDEKLFF	TGTGCCAGCACAAGGACAGGGGATGAAAAACTGTTTTTT
NA	14	TRBV29-1	TRBJ2-7	many	CSVAFDSRAYEQYF	TGCAGCGTTGCGTTTGACTCGAGGGCGTACGAGCAGTACTTC
TRBD1	15	TRBV5-1	TRBJ2-7	few	CASSQDRGASYEQYF	TGCGCCAGCAGCCAGGACAGGGGCGCATCCTACGAGCAGTACTTC
TRBD1	14	TRBV18	TRBJ2-1	many	CASSPLQGAGEQFF	TGTGCCAGCTCACCTTTACAGGGGGCTGGTGAGCAGTTCTTC